These 4 T cell receptor beta chains originate from one sample sequenced in a study of CD8 T cells in ankylosing spondylitis. Study results and caveats: A TCR beta motif made of eight highly homologous variants seemed typical of ankylosing spondylitis blood.

TCRdb redid the calling of the 5' RACE reads with MiXCR, one entry per CDR3 protein. This sample has just under 550,000 distinct CDR3 sequences; roughly 13% occur once, and the top ten carry approximately 7%. These receptors have no known antigen. The sample was blood, either unsorted or a sorted T cell fraction (not recorded which). All receptors derive from a male donor with ankylosing spondylitis.

In DNA, the CDR3 is TGTGCCAGCTCACCACCGATGCGGGAGGACTCCTACGAGCAGTACTTC. Protein product: CASSPPMREDSYEQYF. The rearrangement links TRBV18 to TRBJ2-7; 8 bases agree with TRBD2. With 0 bases clipped from V and 0 bases from J, the junction kept 4 bases outside the gene matches. In germline, CDR1 is KGHSH, CDR2 LQKENI. There are 16 residues in the CDR3.

This clonotype occurred a few times. V is TRBV24-1 and J is TRBJ2-1; TRBD2 aligns across 11 bases. J lost 0 bases, V lost 4 bases, and 19 bases had no gene match. The germline V gene encodes CDR1 KGHDR and CDR2 SFDVKD. The CDR3 totals 22 residues. CDR3 DNA: TGTGCCACCAGTGACGCTCTCGTGACCGGGACTAGCGGACGTATCTCCTACAATGAGCAGTTCTTC. Residues: CATSDALVTGTSGRISYNEQFF.

This clonotype was recorded a few times. This sequence joins TRBV24-1 and TRBJ1-3; 7 nucleotides agree with TRBD1. Losses at the gene ends were 4 bases for V and 5 bases for J; bases not matched to a gene: 1. Germline V gene data show CDR1 as KGHDR and CDR2 as SFDVKD. CDR3 length: 13 residues. The CDR3, as DNA: TGTGCCACCAGTGAACAGGGGAGAAACACCATATATTTT. This translates into CATSEQGRNTIYF.

This clonotype occurred once. V is TRBV3-1 and J is TRBJ2-5; 8 bases align to TRBD1. Germline V gives CDR1 LGHDT, CDR2 YNNKEL (reference sequence). This CDR3 spans 15 amino acids. With 2 bases clipped from V and 4 bases from J, the junction kept 6 bases outside the gene matches. CDR3: CASSQPGTGGETQYF. The CDR3 coding sequence is TGTGCCAGCAGCCAACCCGGGACAGGAGGAGAGACCCAGTACTTC.